The T cell receptor (beta chain) under discussion was sequenced for a study of identical twins. Germline trimming cut 5 bases from V and 4 bases from J; bases unmatched to any gene: 8. The V gene's germline CDR1 is MNHEY and CDR2 SVGEGT. The CDR3 has 17 residues. General study points: Monozygotic twin pairs showed more out-of-frame TCR alpha sharing than models estimated.

A template switching step contributed a universal primer site, while unique molecular identifiers were present in the cDNA. MiXCR, applied by TCRdb to the 5' RACE reads, yields one record per CDR3 protein. The sample records a few hundred thousand distinct CDR3 sequences, roughly 8% being singletons. This clonotype was recorded a few times. Its specificity is not known. These data were also reused for a study on yellow fever vaccine responses in identical twins.

Sequencing was carried out using CD8+ T cells sorted from blood. The receptor was derived from a woman aged 18 to 35 in good health. This sequence joins TRBV6-2 or TRBV6-3 and TRBJ2-1; 13 bases fit TRBD2. The CDR3: CASSGRTSGGVYNEQFF. CDR3 DNA sequence: TGTGCCAGCAGTGGGAGAACTAGCGGGGGGGTTTACAATGAGCAGTTCTTC.